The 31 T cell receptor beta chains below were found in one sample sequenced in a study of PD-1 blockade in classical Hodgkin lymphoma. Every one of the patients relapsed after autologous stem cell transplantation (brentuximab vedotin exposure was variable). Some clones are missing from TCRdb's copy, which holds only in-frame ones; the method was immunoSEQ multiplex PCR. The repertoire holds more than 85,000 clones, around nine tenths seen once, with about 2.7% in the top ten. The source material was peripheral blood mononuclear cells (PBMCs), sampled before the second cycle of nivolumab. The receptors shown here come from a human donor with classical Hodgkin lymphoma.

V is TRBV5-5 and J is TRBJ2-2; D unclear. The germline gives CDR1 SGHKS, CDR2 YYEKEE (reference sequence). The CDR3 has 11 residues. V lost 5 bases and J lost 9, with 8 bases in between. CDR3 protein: CASRLNRELFF. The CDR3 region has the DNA TGTGCCAGCAGACTTAACAGGGAGCTGTTTTTT.

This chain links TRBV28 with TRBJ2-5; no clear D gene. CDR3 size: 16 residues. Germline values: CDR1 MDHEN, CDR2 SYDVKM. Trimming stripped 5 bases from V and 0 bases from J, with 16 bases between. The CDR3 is CASSLLLDPYQETQYF. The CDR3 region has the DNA TGTGCCAGCAGTCTACTCCTAGACCCGTACCAAGAGACCCAGTACTTC.

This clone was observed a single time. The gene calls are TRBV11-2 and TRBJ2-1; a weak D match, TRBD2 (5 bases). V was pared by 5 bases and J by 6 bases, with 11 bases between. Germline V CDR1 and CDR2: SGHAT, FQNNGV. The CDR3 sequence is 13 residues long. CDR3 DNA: TGTGCCAGCAGCGGGAGCGTGAGCAATGAGCAGTTCTTC. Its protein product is CASSGSVSNEQFF.

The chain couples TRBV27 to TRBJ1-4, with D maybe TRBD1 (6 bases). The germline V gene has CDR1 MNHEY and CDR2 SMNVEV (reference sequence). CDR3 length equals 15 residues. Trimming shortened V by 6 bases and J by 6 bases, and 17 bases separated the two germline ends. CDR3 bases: TGTGCCAGCAGCAGGGGTGACAGGTCTGATGAAAAACTGTTTTTT. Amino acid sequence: CASSRGDRSDEKLFF. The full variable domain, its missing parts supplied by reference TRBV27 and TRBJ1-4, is EAQVTQNPRYLITVTGKKLTVTCSQNMNHEYMSWYRQDPGLGLRQIYYSMNVEVTDKGDVPEGYKVSRKEKRNFPLILESPSPNQTSLYFCASSRGDRSDEKLFFGSGTQLSVL.

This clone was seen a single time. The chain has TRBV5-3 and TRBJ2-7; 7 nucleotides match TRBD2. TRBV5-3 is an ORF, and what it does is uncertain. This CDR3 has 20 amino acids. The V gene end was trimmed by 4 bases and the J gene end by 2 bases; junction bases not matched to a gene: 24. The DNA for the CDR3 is TGTGCCAGAAGCGGCGCGAGCGTGATTGGCGGGAGTGGGTCGACCTACGAGCAGTACTTC. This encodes CARSGASVIGGSGSTYEQYF.

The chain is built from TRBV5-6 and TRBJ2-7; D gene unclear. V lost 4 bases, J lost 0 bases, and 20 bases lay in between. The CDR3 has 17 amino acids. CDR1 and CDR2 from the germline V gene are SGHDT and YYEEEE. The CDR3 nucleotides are TGTGCCAGCAGCCCCGAAGTCGGCAGGAGTTCCTCCTACGAGCAGTACTTC. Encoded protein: CASSPEVGRSSSYEQYF.

The CDR3 nucleotides read TGCGCCAGCAGCTCGGGACAGACAAACATTCAGTACTTC. Encoded protein: CASSSGQTNIQYF. This chain links TRBV5-1 with TRBJ2-4, with 7 nucleotides matching TRBD1. V was clipped by 3 bases and J by 6 bases; unmatched bases: 3. CDR3 length: 13 residues. Germline V gene lookup returns CDR1 SGHRS and CDR2 YFSETQ.

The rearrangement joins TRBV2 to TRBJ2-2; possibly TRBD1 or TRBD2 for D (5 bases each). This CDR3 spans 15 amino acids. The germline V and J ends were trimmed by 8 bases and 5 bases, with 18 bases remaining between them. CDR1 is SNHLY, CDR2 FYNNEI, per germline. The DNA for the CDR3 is TGTGCCAGCTACCGGGGACGAGGGCGGACCGGGGAGCTGTTTTTT. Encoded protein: CASYRGRGRTGELFF.

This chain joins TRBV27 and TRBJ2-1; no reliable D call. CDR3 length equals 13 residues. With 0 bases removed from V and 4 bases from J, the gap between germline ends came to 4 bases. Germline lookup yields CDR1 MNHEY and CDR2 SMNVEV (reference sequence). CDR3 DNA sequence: TGTGCCAGCAGTTTATCCCGATACAATGAGCAGTTCTTC. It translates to CASSLSRYNEQFF.

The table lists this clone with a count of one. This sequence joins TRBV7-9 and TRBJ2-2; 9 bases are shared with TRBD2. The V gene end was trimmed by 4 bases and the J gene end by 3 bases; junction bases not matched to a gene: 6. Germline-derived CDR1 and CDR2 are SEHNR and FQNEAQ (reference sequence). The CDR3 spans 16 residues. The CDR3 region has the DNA TGTGCCAGCAGCTCCAGAACTAGCGGGTACACCGGGGAGCTGTTTTTT. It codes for CASSSRTSGYTGELFF.

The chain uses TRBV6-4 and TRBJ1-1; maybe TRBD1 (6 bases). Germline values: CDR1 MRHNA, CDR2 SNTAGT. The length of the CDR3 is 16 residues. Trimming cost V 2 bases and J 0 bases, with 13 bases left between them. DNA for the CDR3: TGTGCCAGCAGTGACCAAAGGGGGGGGCTGAACACTGAAGCTTTCTTT. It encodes CASSDQRGGLNTEAFF.

Written as DNA, the CDR3 is TGTGCCAGCAGCGTAGGAGGGCGGGAGCAGTTCTTC. Protein sequence: CASSVGGREQFF. The rearrangement uses TRBV9 and TRBJ2-1; D is possibly TRBD2 (5 bases). Between the trimmed V and J ends, which lost 0 bases and 10 bases, there was a span of 8 bases. CDR3 length equals 12 residues. Germline V CDR1 and CDR2: SGDLS, YYNGEE.

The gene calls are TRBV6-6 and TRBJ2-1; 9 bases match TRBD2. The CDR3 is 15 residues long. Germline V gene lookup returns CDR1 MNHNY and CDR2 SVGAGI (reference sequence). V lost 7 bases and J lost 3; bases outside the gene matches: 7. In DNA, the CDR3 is TGTGCCAGCAACGACCAGCGGGAGGTCTACAATGAGCAGTTCTTC. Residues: CASNDQREVYNEQFF.

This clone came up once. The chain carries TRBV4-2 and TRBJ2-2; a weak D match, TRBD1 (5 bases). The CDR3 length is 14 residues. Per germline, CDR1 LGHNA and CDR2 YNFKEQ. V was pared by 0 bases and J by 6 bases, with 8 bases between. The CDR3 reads CASSQDRGPGELFF. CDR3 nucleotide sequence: TGTGCCAGCAGCCAAGATAGGGGCCCCGGGGAGCTGTTTTTT.

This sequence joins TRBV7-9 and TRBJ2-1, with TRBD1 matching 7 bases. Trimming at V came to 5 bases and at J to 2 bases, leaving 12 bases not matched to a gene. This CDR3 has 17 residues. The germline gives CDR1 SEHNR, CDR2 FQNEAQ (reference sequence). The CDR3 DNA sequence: TGTGCCAGCAGCCAAATCGTTCGGGACAGAGCCTACAATGAGCAGTTCTTC. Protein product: CASSQIVRDRAYNEQFF.

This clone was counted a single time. In DNA, the CDR3 is TGTGCCTCCCAGGACAGGGGGCCAGGAGACATTCAGTACTTC. Translating gives CASQDRGPGDIQYF. The chain carries TRBV6-6 and TRBJ2-4, with 11 bases lining up with TRBD1. From germline, CDR1 is MNHNY and CDR2 SVGAGI (reference sequence). The CDR3 length is 14 residues. V gave up 11 bases and J gave up 8 bases; unmatched junction bases: 11.

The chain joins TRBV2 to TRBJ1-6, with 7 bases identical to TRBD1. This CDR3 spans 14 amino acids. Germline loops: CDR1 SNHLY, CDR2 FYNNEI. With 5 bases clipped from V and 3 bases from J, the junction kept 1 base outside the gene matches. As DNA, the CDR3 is TGTGCCAGCAGTCGGGACAGCTATAATTCACCCCTCCACTTT. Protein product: CASSRDSYNSPLHF.

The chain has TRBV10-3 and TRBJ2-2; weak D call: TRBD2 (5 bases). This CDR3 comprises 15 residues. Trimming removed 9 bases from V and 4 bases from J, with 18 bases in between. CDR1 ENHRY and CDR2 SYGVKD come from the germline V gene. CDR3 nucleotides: TGTGCCATTCCTTTAGAGGGTCTGTCCACCGGGGAGCTGTTTTTT. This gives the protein CAIPLEGLSTGELFF.

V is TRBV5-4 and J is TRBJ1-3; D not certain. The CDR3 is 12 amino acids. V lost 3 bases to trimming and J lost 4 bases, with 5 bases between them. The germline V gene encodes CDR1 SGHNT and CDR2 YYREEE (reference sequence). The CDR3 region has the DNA TGTGCCAGCAGCTATTCAGGAAACACCATATATTTT. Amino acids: CASSYSGNTIYF.

The CDR3 region is CASTPGGSGNTIYF. The CDR3 coding sequence is TGTGCCAGCACCCCAGGGGGCTCTGGAAACACCATATATTTT. The chain joins TRBV28 to TRBJ1-3; TRBD1 matches 7 bases. This CDR3 region has 14 residues. The germline gives CDR1 MDHEN, CDR2 SYDVKM. Trimming cost V 7 bases and J 0 bases; bases outside gene matches: 3. The full variable domain, completed using reference TRBV28 and TRBJ1-3, is DVKVTQSSRYLVKRTGEKVFLECVQDMDHENMFWYRQDPGLGLRLIYFSYDVKMKEKGDIPEGYSVSREKKERFSLILESASTNQTSMYLCASTPGGSGNTIYFGEGSWLTVV.

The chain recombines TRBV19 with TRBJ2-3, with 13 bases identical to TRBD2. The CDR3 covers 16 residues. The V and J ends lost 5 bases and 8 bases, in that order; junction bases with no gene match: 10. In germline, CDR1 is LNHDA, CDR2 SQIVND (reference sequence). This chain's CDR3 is CASSVYAGTSGVTQYF. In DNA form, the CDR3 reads TGTGCCAGTAGTGTTTATGCCGGGACTAGCGGGGTTACGCAGTATTTT.

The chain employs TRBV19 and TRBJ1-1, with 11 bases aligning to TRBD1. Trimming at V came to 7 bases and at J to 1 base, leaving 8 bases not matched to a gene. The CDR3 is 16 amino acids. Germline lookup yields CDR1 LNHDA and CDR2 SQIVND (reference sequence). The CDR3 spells CASIKGQGVRNTEAFF. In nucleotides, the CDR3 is TGTGCCAGTATAAAGGGACAGGGGGTTCGGAACACTGAAGCTTTCTTT.

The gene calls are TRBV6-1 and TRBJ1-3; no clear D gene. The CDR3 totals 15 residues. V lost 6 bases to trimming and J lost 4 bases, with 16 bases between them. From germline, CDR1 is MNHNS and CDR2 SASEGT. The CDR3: CASSATADLGNTIYF. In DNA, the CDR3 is TGTGCCAGCAGCGCTACCGCGGATTTAGGAAACACCATATATTTT.

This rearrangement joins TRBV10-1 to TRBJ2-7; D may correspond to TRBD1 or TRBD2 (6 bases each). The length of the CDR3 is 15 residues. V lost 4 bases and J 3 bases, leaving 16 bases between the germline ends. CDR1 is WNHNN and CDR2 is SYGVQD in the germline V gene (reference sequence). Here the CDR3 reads CASSAGTRGDYEQYF. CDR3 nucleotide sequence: TGCGCCAGCAGTGCTGGGACAAGGGGGGACTACGAGCAGTACTTC.

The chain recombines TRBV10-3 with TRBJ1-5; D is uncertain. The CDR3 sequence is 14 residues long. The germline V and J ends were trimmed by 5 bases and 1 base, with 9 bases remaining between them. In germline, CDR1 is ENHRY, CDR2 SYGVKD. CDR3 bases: TGTGCCATCAGTTTGGGCGGAAGCAATCAGCCCCAGCATTTT. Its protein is CAISLGGSNQPQHF.

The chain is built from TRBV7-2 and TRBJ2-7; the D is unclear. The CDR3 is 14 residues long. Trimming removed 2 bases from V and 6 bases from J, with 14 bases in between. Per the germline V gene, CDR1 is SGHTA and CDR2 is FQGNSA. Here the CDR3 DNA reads TGTGCCAGCAGCTTACGACCAGGTCCTGGCGAGCAGTACTTC. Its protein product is CASSLRPGPGEQYF.

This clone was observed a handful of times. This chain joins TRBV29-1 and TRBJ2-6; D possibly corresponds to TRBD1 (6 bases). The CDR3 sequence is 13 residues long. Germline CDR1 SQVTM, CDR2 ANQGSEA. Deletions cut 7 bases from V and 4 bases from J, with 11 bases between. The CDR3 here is CSATGSGANVLTF. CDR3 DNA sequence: TGCAGCGCCACAGGGTCAGGGGCCAACGTCCTGACTTTC. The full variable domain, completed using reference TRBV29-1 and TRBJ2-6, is SAVISQKPSRDICQRGTSLTIQCQVDSQVTMMFWYRQQPGQSLTLIATANQGSEATYESGFVIDKFPISRPNLTFSTLTVSNMSPEDSSIYLCSATGSGANVLTFGAGSRLTVL.

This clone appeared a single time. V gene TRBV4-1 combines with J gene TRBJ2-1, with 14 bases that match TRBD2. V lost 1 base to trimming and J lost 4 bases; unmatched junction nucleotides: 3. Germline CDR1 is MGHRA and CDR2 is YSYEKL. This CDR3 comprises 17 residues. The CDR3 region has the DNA TGCGCCAGCAGCCAAGGACTAGCGGGAGGGAGATACAATGAGCAGTTCTTC. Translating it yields CASSQGLAGGRYNEQFF.

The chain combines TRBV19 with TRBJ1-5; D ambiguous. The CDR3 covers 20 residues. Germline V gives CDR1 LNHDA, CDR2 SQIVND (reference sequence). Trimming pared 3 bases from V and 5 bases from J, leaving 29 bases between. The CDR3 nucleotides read TGTGCCAGTAGTATGGGATTCTTGACACGGCAATGGGTTCCGGATCAGCCCCAGCATTTT. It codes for CASSMGFLTRQWVPDQPQHF.

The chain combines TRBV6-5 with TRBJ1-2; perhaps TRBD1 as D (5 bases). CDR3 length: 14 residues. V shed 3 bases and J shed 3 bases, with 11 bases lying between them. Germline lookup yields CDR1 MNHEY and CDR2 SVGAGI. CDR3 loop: CASSYTGTYYGYTF. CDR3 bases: TGTGCCAGCAGTTATACCGGGACCTACTATGGCTACACCTTC.

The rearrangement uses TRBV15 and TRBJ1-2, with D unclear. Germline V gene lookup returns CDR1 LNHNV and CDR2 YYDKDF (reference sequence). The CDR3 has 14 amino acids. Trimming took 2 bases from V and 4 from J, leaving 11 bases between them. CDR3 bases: TGTGCCACCAGCAGATCTCAACGGCGCTATGGCTACACCTTC. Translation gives CATSRSQRRYGYTF.